One T cell receptor (beta chain) is described in this entry. Its antigen is undetermined. The source of the sample is a study of T cell responses to AZD1222 COVID-19 vaccine. General study points: No repertoire was sampled before or during the peak T cell response, only after it. White British donors predominated, females outnumbered males, and clonal diversity was possibly underestimated. Reportedly, close to half of spike-specific TCRs are directed against unmutated variant regions. After two AZD1222 doses, spike-specific TCR breadth and depth rose versus day 0.

The CDR3 is 15 residues long. CDR1 is SGHRS and CDR2 is YFSETQ in the germline V gene. Trimming removed 1 base at V and 3 bases at J, with 10 bases between. Assay used: immunoSEQ multiplex PCR; TCRdb lists only in-frame clones, some missing. Of approximately 70,000 clones listed, about 88% are singletons. The sequence came from an adult who received the MenACWY meningococcal vaccine as a control. Sequencing used peripheral blood, obtained 28 days after the second dose of the MenACWY control vaccine. The chain combines TRBV5-1 with TRBJ1-4; D ambiguous. CDR3 loop: CASSLRGRPNEKLFF. CDR3 nucleotide sequence: TGCGCCAGCAGCTTGCGGGGTAGGCCTAATGAAAAACTGTTTTTT.